At least ten counts were recorded for the clone carrying this TCR beta chain. CDR1 is SGDLS and CDR2 is YYNGEE in the germline V gene. The CDR3 sequence is 14 residues long. Trimming shortened V by 4 bases and J by 3 bases, and 10 bases separated the two germline ends. This table comes from immunoSEQ multiplex PCR, and its TCRdb copy is limited to in-frame clones, with some not included. Among hundreds of thousands of clones listed, approximately 81% were seen once. The data stem from a study of blood T cell repertoires in COVID-19. This clonotype originated in a woman aged 18-29 years with acute or convalescent COVID-19. Sequenced input: peripheral blood. This chain joins TRBV9 and TRBJ2-2, with TRBD2 as a possible D gene (5 bases). The CDR3 region is CASSPRGYTGELFF. In nucleotides, the CDR3 is TGTGCCAGCAGCCCCCGGGGATACACCGGGGAGCTGTTTTTT. The entire variable domain, with the rest obtained from reference TRBV9 and TRBJ2-2, is as follows: DSGVTQTPKHLITATGQRVTLRCSPRSGDLSVYWYQQSLDQGLQFLIQYYNGEERAKGNILERFSAQQFPDLHSELNLSSLELGDSALYFCASSPRGYTGELFFGEGSRLTVL.